This T cell receptor beta chain was sequenced in a study of T cells after yellow fever vaccination. Generation of TCR cDNA used 5'RACE template switching (which added a universal primer site and UMIs). TCRdb ran MiXCR on the 5' RACE reads and lists one entry per CDR3 protein. Here the sample spans 400,000 or so distinct CDR3 sequences, 11% being singletons. This clonotype was detected only a few times. Per the germline V gene, CDR1 is DFQATT and CDR2 is SNEGSKA (reference sequence). The CDR3 sequence is 13 residues long. Deletions cut 7 bases from V and 6 bases from J, with 13 bases between. Sequencing was performed on PBMCs, taken on the day of the first yellow fever vaccination. The rearrangement joins TRBV20-1 to TRBJ1-6, with a weak D call TRBD1 (5 bases). This receptor was taken from a man aged 18 to 30 who received the YFV17D yellow fever vaccine. CDR3 region: CSVQGPANSPLHF. Here the CDR3 DNA reads TGCAGTGTGCAGGGTCCCGCTAATTCACCCCTCCACTTT.